A selection of T cell receptor beta chains follows, all from one sample in a study of vaccination and CD4 T cells after COVID-19. TCRdb fed the PCR reads into MiXCR, producing one record per CDR3 protein. The table has about 20,000 distinct CDR3 sequences, more than 20% seen once. Antigen specificity for these receptors is unknown. The source material was cultured CD4+ T cells from blood. These receptors were taken from a human donor with COVID-19. Both conserved end residues are part of each CDR3.

TRBV10-1	TRBJ1-1	CASSARILNTEAFF
TRBV5-1	TRBJ2-1	CASRPRLSGAWNEQFF
TRBV21-1	TRBJ2-5	CASSKVAWETQYF
TRBV7-2	TRBJ2-5	CASPPGLAGGQETQYF
TRBV20-1	TRBJ2-2	CSARGQGTGELFF
TRBV7-2	TRBJ2-5	CASSLRLGLGETQYF
TRBV7-9	TRBJ2-7	CASSLSFLYEQYF
TRBV6-4	TRBJ1-1	CASSVRADEAFF
TRBV18	TRBJ1-5	CASSPGGTGNQPQHF
TRBV18	TRBJ2-4	CASSPSRGLAKNIQYF
TRBV24-1	TRBJ2-5	CATSDGRFETQYF
TRBV15	TRBJ1-6	CATSRDSPENSPLHF
TRBV24-1	TRBJ2-2	CATRDREDTGELFF
TRBV7-2	TRBJ2-7	CASSLDPRLYEQYF
TRBV12-3/TRBV12-4	TRBJ1-2	CASRGTGSNYGYTF
TRBV12-3/TRBV12-4	TRBJ2-4	CASRQQPGQKKYF
TRBV19	TRBJ1-5	CASSFTRQGFNQPQHF
TRBV15	TRBJ1-2	CATSRDYQGDYTF
TRBV19	TRBJ1-1	CASSIVGTENTEAFF
TRBV2	TRBJ2-2	CASSEGWAGDGGELFF
TRBV19	TRBJ1-5	CASSHPGTGDYSNQPQHF
TRBV20-1	TRBJ1-1	CSASLGSTTEAFF
TRBV18	TRBJ1-1	CASSLTGENTEAFF
TRBV7-2	TRBJ2-7	CASRSTRQGPEQYF
TRBV5-1	TRBJ2-2	CASNKGQGNTGELFF
TRBV6-5	TRBJ1-4	CASSYSGGLNEKLFF
TRBV2	TRBJ2-3	CASSVGLADTQYF
TRBV5-4	TRBJ2-5	CASSFINIQETQYF
TRBV11-2	TRBJ2-4	CASSLRQGKDIQYF
TRBV20-1	TRBJ1-3	CSATQLDYSGNTIYF
TRBV20-1	TRBJ1-2	CSAGTGGYTF
TRBV30	TRBJ1-2	CAWSVRVGYTF
TRBV29-1	TRBJ2-1	CSVRRGANEQFF
TRBV20-1	TRBJ2-2	CSAEDRAAGELFF
TRBV28	TRBJ2-5	CASSLALAGAQETQYF
TRBV11-3	TRBJ1-2	CASSLREYGYTF
TRBV12-3/TRBV12-4	TRBJ2-3	CASTKWGSTDTQYF
TRBV14	TRBJ2-4	CASSQGGSGNIQYF
TRBV4-3	TRBJ1-2	CASSQDFGQDYGYTF
TRBV20-1	TRBJ1-1	CSARDPGGNTGAFF
TRBV27	TRBJ2-7	CASSSLGREQYF
TRBV21-1	TRBJ1-2	CASSMRGDYGYTF
TRBV6-1	TRBJ2-1	CASSRAGGYNEQFF
TRBV24-1	TRBJ1-2	CATSEARGNGYTF
TRBV7-9	TRBJ2-3	CASDSLPGGTDTQYF
TRBV19	TRBJ2-2	CASTSERELFF
TRBV4-2	TRBJ1-2	CASSQGDRKTNYGYTF
TRBV20-1	TRBJ1-3	CSARVGFSGNTIYF
TRBV6-5	TRBJ2-5	CASSYQGLQGRMETQYF
TRBV7-9	TRBJ2-1	CASSPRPGPAYNEQFF
TRBV12-5	TRBJ1-1	CASAFLQGTEAFF
TRBV5-1	TRBJ2-2	CASSLQGSNTGELFF
TRBV7-9	TRBJ1-2	CASSLEIGGSVGYTF